Listed below are T cell receptor beta chains from one sample, sequenced in a study of T cell responses to AZD1222 COVID-19 vaccine. The data were produced by immunoSEQ multiplex PCR, yet TCRdb's version contains in-frame clones alone and is incomplete. The sample lists 140,000 to 150,000 clones; around nine tenths were seen once. The sample here was peripheral blood, taken on day 0 of MenACWY control vaccination. These receptors were collected from an adult in good health. Both conserved end residues are trimmed from each CDR3.

>TRBV7-9|TRBJ1-6
ASRHRDKLNSPLH
>TRBV7-9|TRBJ2-2
ASSPGSGGHTGELF
>TRBV7-8|TRBJ2-1
ASSLAWSSYNEQF
>TRBV6-6|TRBJ1-1
AGGDTEAF
>TRBV11-2|TRBJ1-1
ASSFRTDEAF
>TRBV6-1|TRBJ1-2
ASSEDPANYGYT
>TRBV7-9|TRBJ2-5
ASSPPLRQGLHETQY
>TRBV5-4|TRBJ2-1
ASSREREGLDEQF
>TRBV19|TRBJ1-5
ASSIPLPQH
>TRBV7-2|TRBJ1-3
ASSLGAGNTIY
>TRBV5-6|TRBJ2-7
ASSSGRQEY
>TRBV6-5|TRBJ1-2
ASVPHRRIPSGYT
>TRBV27|TRBJ2-2
ASSPWGGLIGELF
>TRBV7-9|TRBJ2-1
ASSLNWVNEQF
>TRBV28|TRBJ1-2
ASSAQGGYGYT
>TRBV5-4|TRBJ1-1
ASSLARANTEAF
>TRBV10-1|TRBJ2-7
ASRTTYEQY
>TRBV7-9|TRBJ2-7
ASSLATSNLYEQY
>TRBV19|TRBJ1-5
ASRETGSNQPQH
>TRBV6-5|TRBJ1-1
ASSSYTEAF
>TRBV2|TRBJ1-1
ASSQGISTEAF
>TRBV7-9|TRBJ1-6
ASSLHNSPLH
>TRBV30|TRBJ1-5
AWSVLDYDAPQH
>TRBV4-1|TRBJ1-1
ASSQDRQMNTEAF
>TRBV28|TRBJ2-7
ASSWWMRKRDTYEQY
>TRBV18|TRBJ1-5
ASSGQGADQPQH
>TRBV28|TRBJ1-5
ASSFGGAGVQPQH
>TRBV10-3|TRBJ2-1
AISGSGYEQF
>TRBV28|TRBJ1-4
ASSLPGRELF
>TRBV10-2|TRBJ1-2
ASKGQVYGYT
>TRBV19|TRBJ1-6
ATQQGASINSPLH
>TRBV5-1|TRBJ1-1
ASSLGGTGPGAF
>TRBV9|TRBJ1-1
ASSVGGGVAVREAF
>TRBV7-8|TRBJ1-5
ASSPVIVQSGNQPQH
>TRBV12-3/TRBV12-4|TRBJ2-1
ASSILLADEQF
>TRBV5-1|TRBJ2-7
ASSLGGTYEQY
>TRBV7-8|TRBJ1-6
ASSLAGTANSPLH
>TRBV30|TRBJ1-2
AWSSQGGYGYT
>TRBV5-4|TRBJ1-3
ASSLYMGGNTIY
>TRBV7-9|TRBJ2-1
ASSEQRLAGYNEQF
>TRBV5-4|TRBJ1-4
ASSPGRNNEKLF
>TRBV7-2|TRBJ2-5
ASSAPPGGETQY
>TRBV7-9|TRBJ2-3
ASSPSGGIDTQY
>TRBV10-3|TRBJ1-6
AISESGNSPLH
>TRBV30|TRBJ2-5
AWRRETQY